These T cell receptor beta chains were read from a single sample in a study of blood T cells in healthy people across ages. One entry per CDR3 protein, called by TCRdb with MiXCR from the 5' RACE reads. The sample has 800,000 to 950,000 distinct CDR3 sequences, around 48% seen once. Sequencing was carried out using blood. The receptors originated from a man aged 25 to 40 in good health. CDR3s include the opening cysteine and the closing phenylalanine or tryptophan. A D gene is named only where the DNA matches it firmly. Rows may omit the clone size; those that give it use once, few, many or a size class.

j_gene: TRBJ2-1
d_gene: TRBD1
v_gene: TRBV5-1
len: 15
abundance: NA
CDR3aa: CASSSDRGLANEQFF
CDR3nt: TGCGCCAGCAGCTCCGACAGGGGTTTAGCCAATGAGCAGTTCTTC

j_gene: TRBJ1-4
d_gene: NA
v_gene: TRBV4-1
len: 15
abundance: NA
CDR3aa: CASSQETWFGEKLFF
CDR3nt: TGCGCCAGCAGCCAAGAAACCTGGTTCGGTGAAAAACTGTTTTTT

j_gene: TRBJ2-5
d_gene: NA
v_gene: TRBV25-1
len: 14
abundance: NA
CDR3aa: CASSERRGQETQYF
CDR3nt: TGTGCCAGCAGTGAACGGAGAGGGCAAGAGACCCAGTACTTC

j_gene: TRBJ2-7
d_gene: NA
v_gene: TRBV7-2
len: 14
abundance: NA
CDR3aa: CASSLASDFHEQYF
CDR3nt: TGTGCCAGCAGCTTAGCTAGCGATTTCCACGAGCAGTACTTC

j_gene: TRBJ2-7
d_gene: TRBD2
v_gene: TRBV4-1
len: 14
abundance: NA
CDR3aa: CASTPSGASYEQYF
CDR3nt: TGCGCCAGCACACCTAGCGGGGCATCCTACGAGCAGTACTTC

j_gene: TRBJ2-1
d_gene: NA
v_gene: TRBV7-2
len: 13
abundance: few
CDR3aa: CASSSPGSSGQFF
CDR3nt: TGTGCCAGCAGCTCCCCGGGGTCCTCGGGGCAGTTCTTC

j_gene: TRBJ1-2
d_gene: NA
v_gene: TRBV5-4
len: 14
abundance: NA
CDR3aa: CASSRRGTDYGYTF
CDR3nt: TGTGCCAGCAGCCGGAGGGGCACAGACTATGGCTACACCTTC

j_gene: TRBJ1-2
d_gene: NA
v_gene: TRBV10-3
len: 12
abundance: NA
CDR3aa: CAISDLIYGYTF
CDR3nt: TGTGCCATCAGCGATTTAATCTATGGCTACACCTTC

j_gene: TRBJ1-4
d_gene: NA
v_gene: TRBV7-9
len: 14
abundance: few
CDR3aa: CASRASWTGEKLFF
CDR3nt: TGTGCCAGCAGGGCATCCTGGACGGGTGAAAAACTGTTTTTT

j_gene: TRBJ2-7
d_gene: NA
v_gene: TRBV7-2
len: 13
abundance: few
CDR3aa: CASSSPSRYEQYF
CDR3nt: TGTGCCAGCAGCTCCCCGTCACGCTACGAGCAGTACTTC

j_gene: TRBJ2-6
d_gene: NA
v_gene: TRBV6-2/TRBV6-3
len: 13
abundance: few
CDR3aa: CASYISGANVLTF
CDR3nt: TGTGCCAGCTATATATCTGGGGCCAACGTCCTGACTTTC

j_gene: TRBJ2-7
d_gene: NA
v_gene: TRBV10-3
len: 15
abundance: few
CDR3aa: CAISDGGGLLYEQYF
CDR3nt: TGTGCCATCAGTGATGGGGGCGGACTTCTCTACGAGCAGTACTTC

j_gene: TRBJ2-4
d_gene: NA
v_gene: TRBV6-1
len: 13
abundance: NA
CDR3aa: CASSEISENIQYF
CDR3nt: TGTGCCAGCAGTGAAATTAGCGAAAACATTCAGTACTTC

j_gene: TRBJ1-2
d_gene: TRBD1
v_gene: TRBV6-2/TRBV6-3
len: 15
abundance: NA
CDR3aa: CASSPEQGVHYGYTF
CDR3nt: TGTGCCAGCAGTCCGGAACAGGGGGTGCACTATGGCTACACCTTC

j_gene: TRBJ2-7
d_gene: NA
v_gene: TRBV18
len: 15
abundance: NA
CDR3aa: CASSPMADSRDEQYF
CDR3nt: TGTGCCAGCTCACCGATGGCCGACTCTAGGGATGAGCAGTACTTC

j_gene: TRBJ1-5
d_gene: TRBD1
v_gene: TRBV24-1
len: 15
abundance: NA
CDR3aa: CATSDRDRVGQPQHF
CDR3nt: TGTGCCACCAGTGACCGAGACAGGGTAGGGCAGCCCCAGCATTTT

j_gene: TRBJ2-1
d_gene: NA
v_gene: TRBV6-5
len: 14
abundance: NA
CDR3aa: CASSYGGVYNEQFF
CDR3nt: TGTGCCAGCAGTTACGGGGGCGTATACAATGAGCAGTTCTTC

j_gene: TRBJ2-1
d_gene: NA
v_gene: TRBV21-1
len: 13
abundance: NA
CDR3aa: CASSKVYRHEQFF
CDR3nt: TGTGCCAGCAGCAAAGTTTATCGACATGAGCAGTTCTTC

j_gene: TRBJ2-1
d_gene: NA
v_gene: TRBV7-2
len: 15
abundance: once
CDR3aa: CASSWAGTPPSEQFF
CDR3nt: TGTGCCAGCAGCTGGGCCGGGACTCCCCCCAGTGAGCAGTTCTTC

j_gene: TRBJ2-7
d_gene: TRBD1
v_gene: TRBV20-1
len: 16
abundance: NA
CDR3aa: CSARRDRVPGIHEQYF
CDR3nt: TGCAGTGCACGCCGGGACAGGGTCCCAGGGATACACGAGCAGTACTTC

j_gene: TRBJ1-1
d_gene: NA
v_gene: TRBV5-5
len: 14
abundance: many
CDR3aa: CASSLWDSRAGAFF
CDR3nt: TGTGCCAGCAGCTTGTGGGACTCACGGGCTGGAGCTTTCTTT

j_gene: TRBJ2-7
d_gene: TRBD1
v_gene: TRBV5-1
len: 16
abundance: NA
CDR3aa: CASSSGGTGTTLEQYF
CDR3nt: TGCGCCAGCAGCTCCGGAGGGACAGGCACCACACTCGAGCAGTACTTC